A selection of T cell receptor beta chains follows, all from one sample in a study of blood T cell repertoires in COVID-19. This table comes from immunoSEQ multiplex PCR, and its TCRdb copy is limited to in-frame clones, with some not included. The table shows some 180,000 clones, with roughly 77% occurring only once. Sequenced: peripheral blood. Every receptor here comes from a woman between 35 and 50 years old with COVID-19, enrolled during active disease. The CDR3 runs from the conserved cysteine through the conserved F or W. A D gene is named only where the DNA matches it firmly. Size tells how often a clone was seen (once, few, many) or the class of an expanded clone, and some rows leave it out.

J	V	D	size	CDR3	DNA
TRBJ2-2	TRBV5-4	-	-	CASTAPGHTNTGELFF	TGTGCCAGCACCGCGCCGGGACACACGAACACCGGGGAGCTGTTTTTT
TRBJ1-3	TRBV4-2	TRBD1	-	CASSPTGPGNTIYF	TGTGCCAGCAGCCCGACAGGGCCAGGAAACACCATATATTTT
TRBJ2-2	TRBV18	-	-	CASSRVLDTGELFF	TGTGCCAGCTCACGAGTACTTGACACCGGGGAGCTGTTTTTT
TRBJ2-2	TRBV5-1	-	few	CASSPMTGTTGELFF	TGCGCCAGCAGCCCGATGACAGGTACCACCGGGGAGCTGTTTTTT
TRBJ2-5	TRBV5-4	TRBD2	-	CASSLGSSGGQETQYF	TGTGCCAGCAGCTTGGGGAGTAGCGGGGGGCAAGAGACCCAGTACTTC
TRBJ2-7	TRBV5-1	TRBD2	-	CASSFWTGLAGRYEQYF	TGCGCCAGCAGCTTCTGGACGGGACTAGCGGGGCGCTACGAGCAGTACTTC
TRBJ2-1	TRBV19	TRBD2	-	CASSIRVLAGGYNEQFF	TGTGCCAGTAGTATAAGGGTACTAGCGGGAGGGTACAATGAGCAGTTCTTC
TRBJ1-2	TRBV29-1	-	-	CSAGDRGYTF	TGCAGCGCAGGGGATAGGGGCTACACCTTC
TRBJ2-1	TRBV3-1/TRBV3-2	TRBD1	-	CASSQEGGWPGNEQFF	TGTGCCAGCAGCCAAGAAGGGGGCTGGCCGGGGAATGAGCAGTTCTTC
TRBJ1-4	TRBV9	-	-	CASSRTPGGAAEKLFF	TGTGCCAGCAGCAGGACACCGGGGGGCGCCGCTGAAAAACTGTTTTTT
TRBJ1-3	TRBV7-2	-	-	CASSPPQVPQTIYF	TGTGCCAGCAGCCCCCCACAGGTCCCACAGACCATATATTTT
TRBJ2-4	TRBV30	TRBD2	many	CAWIPAGGFQAKNIQYF	TGTGCCTGGATACCAGCGGGAGGTTTTCAGGCCAAAAACATTCAGTACTTC
TRBJ2-7	TRBV14	-	few	CASSQDPRGEQYF	TGTGCCAGCAGCCAAGATCCAAGGGGCGAGCAGTACTTC
TRBJ1-4	TRBV10-3	TRBD1	-	CAISLQGNEKLFF	TGTGCCATCAGTCTACAGGGGAATGAAAAACTGTTTTTT
TRBJ1-2	TRBV27	TRBD1	-	CASSLTWRTGSNYGYTF	TGTGCCAGCAGTCTGACTTGGAGGACAGGCTCTAACTATGGCTACACCTTC
TRBJ2-5	TRBV3-1/TRBV3-2	TRBD2	-	CASSQVGGLADQETQYF	TGTGCCAGCAGCCAAGTGGGGGGACTAGCGGATCAAGAGACCCAGTACTTC
TRBJ2-7	TRBV19	TRBD2	-	CASSPGLAGATYEQYF	TGTGCCAGTAGTCCGGGACTAGCGGGGGCTACCTACGAGCAGTACTTC
TRBJ2-5	TRBV7-8	-	-	CASSLTHGETQYF	TGTGCCAGCAGCTTAACTCACGGGGAGACCCAGTACTTC
TRBJ1-3	TRBV19	-	-	CASSSLFYSGNTIYF	TGTGCCAGTAGTTCCCTCTTCTACTCTGGAAACACCATATATTTT
TRBJ1-2	TRBV30	TRBD1	-	CAWSPPGGGYTF	TGTGCCTGGAGTCCACCAGGGGGCGGCTACACCTTC
TRBJ1-3	TRBV30	-	few	CAWSSGGAGNTIYF	TGTGCCTGGAGTTCCGGCGGGGCTGGAAACACCATATATTTT
TRBJ1-5	TRBV19	-	-	CASSFTYNQPQHF	TGTGCCAGTAGTTTTACATACAATCAGCCCCAGCATTTT
TRBJ2-1	TRBV5-1	TRBD2	-	CASSFAGERGEQFF	TGCGCCAGCAGCTTTGCGGGAGAAAGGGGTGAGCAGTTCTTC
TRBJ1-5	TRBV10-3	-	-	CAISDGATNQPQHF	TGTGCCATCAGTGATGGGGCCACCAATCAGCCCCAGCATTTT
TRBJ1-2	TRBV7-2	-	-	CASSLGRGSDGYTF	TGTGCCAGCAGCTTAGGCCGGGGTTCGGATGGCTACACCTTC
TRBJ2-5	TRBV11-2	TRBD2	-	CASSRYLAGEEKTQYF	TGTGCCAGCAGCAGGTACCTAGCGGGAGAGGAAAAGACCCAGTACTTC
TRBJ1-1	TRBV6-4	TRBD1	-	CASRRDRVSNTEAFF	TGTGCCAGCAGGAGGGACAGGGTAAGTAACACTGAAGCTTTCTTT
TRBJ1-2	TRBV3-1/TRBV3-2	-	-	CASSQAQDYGYTF	TGTGCCAGCAGCCAAGCTCAGGACTATGGCTACACCTTC
TRBJ1-2	TRBV18	TRBD1	few	CASSQSEGQGNYGYTF	TGTGCCAGCTCACAGTCCGAGGGACAGGGGAACTATGGCTACACCTTC
TRBJ2-7	TRBV5-1	-	many	CASSLASAGSGEQYF	TGCGCCAGCAGCTTGGCTAGCGCAGGATCGGGAGAGCAGTACTTC
TRBJ1-1	TRBV4-1	-	-	CASSRDVGQFNTEAFF	TGCGCCAGCAGCCGGGACGTTGGACAGTTTAACACTGAAGCTTTCTTT
TRBJ2-7	TRBV13	TRBD2	-	CASSTSGVTYEQYF	TGTGCCAGCAGCACTAGCGGGGTAACCTACGAGCAGTACTTC
TRBJ2-7	TRBV3-1/TRBV3-2	-	-	CASGASAYEQYF	TGTGCCAGCGGGGCTAGTGCCTACGAGCAGTACTTC
TRBJ1-2	TRBV18	TRBD1	once	CASSLWKQGNGYTF	TGTGCCAGCTCACTGTGGAAACAGGGGAATGGCTACACCTTC
TRBJ1-1	TRBV6-2/TRBV6-3	-	-	CASSYSTIGDSTEAFF	TGTGCCAGCAGTTACTCCACCATAGGGGATTCCACTGAAGCTTTCTTT
TRBJ2-1	TRBV11-2	-	-	CASSSDWDFYNEQFF	TGTGCCAGCAGCTCGGACTGGGATTTCTACAATGAGCAGTTCTTC
TRBJ2-7	TRBV7-9	-	-	CASTLQGRPYEQYF	TGTGCCAGCACCCTACAGGGGAGGCCCTACGAGCAGTACTTC
TRBJ1-5	TRBV16	-	-	CASSQISAGQLSNQPQHF	TGTGCCAGCAGCCAAATTTCAGCCGGACAGCTTTCTAATCAGCCCCAGCATTTT
TRBJ1-1	TRBV5-1	TRBD1	-	CASGTGGMNTEAFF	TGCGCCAGCGGGACAGGCGGGATGAACACTGAAGCTTTCTTT
TRBJ1-6	TRBV28	-	-	CASKGLGFPSSPLHF	TGTGCCAGCAAGGGGTTGGGTTTTCCTTCTTCACCCCTCCACTTT